These 16 T cell receptor beta chains share one sample of origin, sequenced in a study of molecular identifiers for immune sequencing clone quantification. TCRdb recomputed calls from the PCR reads with MiXCR, one row per CDR3 protein. The data show approximately 550,000 distinct CDR3 sequences, with around 23% seen just once and around 0.8% held by the top ten. The sequencing sample was made of naive CD8+ T cells from blood, with Jurkat cell RNA spiked in. Sample subset: FACS-sorted CD8+CD4-CCR7+CD45RA+ naive T cells. The receptors shown here come from a human donor in good health. Some libraries in this study had Jurkat cell RNA spiked in.

This clonotype was seen only a few times. The chain carries TRBV10-2 and TRBJ1-2; 9 bases match TRBD1. The V and J ends lost 2 bases and 8 bases, in that order; junction bases with no gene match: 3. The length of the CDR3 is 13 residues. The V gene's germline CDR1 is WSHSY and CDR2 SAAADI. DNA of the CDR3: TGCGCCAGCAGTGAGAGACAGGGGGGAGGCTACACCTTC. This encodes CASSERQGGGYTF.

Concerning this clonotype itself: A read error may produce the germline difference seen at one junction end. The V gene is TRBV28, the J gene TRBJ2-2, with a tentative D call TRBD2 (5 bases). The CDR3 is 15 residues long. CDR1 and CDR2 (germline): MDHEN, SYDVKM. CDR3 amino acids: CASSFLVANTGELSF. The CDR3 coding sequence is TGTGCCAGCAGTTTTTTGGTGGCGAACACCGGGGAGCTGTCTTTT.

As for this clonotype: Being one base from a much bigger clone, this may be a read error. This chain joins TRBV3-1 and TRBJ2-7; unclear D gene. CDR3 length: 14 residues. Germline V gene sequence: CDR1 LGHDT, CDR2 YNNKEL (reference sequence). V gave up 3 bases and J gave up 3 bases, with 12 bases separating them. CDR3 protein: CASSHGQESYEQYF. The CDR3 nucleotides are TGTGCCAGCAGCCACGGTCAGGAGAGCTACGAGCAGTACTTC.

Concerning this clonotype: This clone may be a read error of a much larger clone one base away. The V gene is TRBV20-1, the J gene TRBJ1-1, with a weak D call TRBD1 (5 bases). V gave up 2 bases and J gave up 6 bases, with 13 bases separating them. The CDR3 loop spans 13 amino acids. CDR1 is DFQATT and CDR2 is SNEGSKA in the germline V gene (reference sequence). The CDR3 DNA sequence: TGCAGTGCTAGATTAGTAGGGACCCCTGAAGCTTTCTTT. It translates to CSARLVGTPEAFF.

The chain has TRBV4-1 and TRBJ1-1, with 8 bases fitting TRBD1. Germline V gives CDR1 MGHRA, CDR2 YSYEKL. Trimming took 2 bases from V and 4 from J; bases not matched to a gene: 15. CDR3 size: 18 residues. CDR3 in DNA: TGCGCCAGCAGCCAACTTGGGTCAGGGGGCCGCTTGGGCACTGAAGCTTTCTTT. Translating it yields CASSQLGSGGRLGTEAFF.

For this clonotype: A much more abundant neighbour one base away suggests this may be a read error. The CDR3: CASSSYRAQEAQYF. CDR3 sequence (DNA): TGTGCCAGCAGCTCCTACAGGGCCCAAGAGGCCCAGTACTTC. This rearrangement joins TRBV11-2 to TRBJ2-5; D is possibly TRBD1 (6 bases). The CDR3 consists of 14 residues. Germline V CDR1 and CDR2: SGHAT, FQNNGV. Full variable domain (missing parts from reference TRBV11-2 and TRBJ2-5): EAGVAQSPRYKIIEKRQSVAFWCNPISGHATLYWYQQILGQGPKLLIQFQNNGVVDDSQLPKDRFSAERLKGVDSTLKIQPAKLEDSAVYLCASSSYRAQEAQYFGPGTRLLVL.

Remarks on this clonotype: This may be a read error, as it is one base from a much larger clone. V and J are TRBV4-3 and TRBJ2-1; D is uncertain. The CDR3 contains 13 residues. Germline CDR1 is LGHNA and CDR2 is YSLEER. As DNA, the CDR3 is TGCGCCCGCAGCCAAGATCTATCAGGCTTTCGGTTCTTC. Residues: CARSQDLSGFRFF.

V and J are TRBV6-5 and TRBJ2-7; the D is unclear. The CDR3 covers 12 residues. Trimming shortened V by 8 bases and J by 6 bases, and 14 bases separated the two germline ends. CDR1 and CDR2 from the germline V gene are MNHEY and SVGAGI. The CDR3 reads CASGDIPLEQYF. The DNA of the CDR3 is TGTGCCAGCGGCGACATCCCCCTCGAGCAGTACTTC.

The chain carries TRBV7-2 and TRBJ1-2; unclear D gene. Deletions cut 2 bases from V and 4 bases from J, with 17 bases between. The CDR3 is 16 residues long. From germline, CDR1 is SGHTA and CDR2 FQGNSA. The CDR3 DNA reads TGTGCCAGCAGCTTACAGGATTGGGCTAGGGCCTATGGCTACACCTTC. It encodes CASSLQDWARAYGYTF. Full variable domain (missing parts from reference TRBV7-2 and TRBJ1-2): GAGVSQSPSNKVTEKGKDVELRCDPISGHTALYWYRQSLGQGLEFLIYFQGNSAPDKSGLPSDRFSAERTGGSVSTLTIQRTQQEDSAVYLCASSLQDWARAYGYTFGSGTRLTVV.

J is TRBJ2-5 and V is TRBV12-3 or TRBV12-4; D may correspond to TRBD1 or TRBD2 (7 bases each). There are 17 residues in the CDR3. Trimming took off 2 bases at V and 1 base at J, with 17 bases between the two ends. DNA of the CDR3: TGTGCCAGCAGTTTATGGGGAGGGGGCCCTCTCCAAGAGACCCAGTACTTC. As protein: CASSLWGGGPLQETQYF.

Concerning this clonotype: One end of the junction does not line up with germline, which may come from a read error. This chain links TRBV6-2 or TRBV6-3 with TRBJ1-1, with D perhaps matching TRBD1 (5 bases). The germline V gene encodes CDR1 MNHEY and CDR2 SVGEGT. The CDR3 has 12 residues. The CDR3 DNA sequence: TGTGCCAGCCGCCATACTCGGGACTCGGCTTACTTT. As protein: CASRHTRDSAYF.

This clonotype was counted a few times. The chain joins TRBV4-2 to TRBJ1-2; maybe TRBD1 (6 bases). Trimming pared 1 base from V and 2 bases from J, leaving 23 bases between. Germline values: CDR1 LGHNA, CDR2 YNFKEQ. This CDR3 region has 19 residues. The CDR3 protein is CASSQGLQGHPAGNYGYTF. CDR3 DNA sequence: TGTGCCAGCAGCCAAGGGCTACAGGGTCATCCAGCTGGAAACTATGGCTACACCTTC.

This chain uses TRBV3-1 with TRBJ1-2; D is uncertain. Trimming cost V 0 bases and J 1 base, with 9 bases left between them. Per germline, CDR1 LGHDT and CDR2 YNNKEL (reference sequence). The CDR3 sequence is 15 residues long. CDR3 sequence: CASSQDRGYNYGYTF. CDR3 bases: TGTGCCAGCAGCCAAGATCGCGGATATAACTATGGCTACACCTTC.

The rearrangement links TRBV13 to TRBJ2-3; 7 nucleotides match TRBD1. V shed 5 bases, J shed 6 bases, and the junction held 26 bases outside the gene matches. The CDR3 covers 20 residues. The V gene's germline CDR1 is PRHDT and CDR2 FYEKMQ (reference sequence). CDR3 DNA sequence: TGTGCCAGCAGCCTCAGGTCCGGGACAGCCCCAACGCCCTTCACTGATACGCAGTATTTT. Translating gives CASSLRSGTAPTPFTDTQYF.

The chain has TRBV20-1 and TRBJ2-7; no clear D gene. Germline CDR1 is DFQATT and CDR2 is SNEGSKA (reference sequence). The CDR3 is 15 amino acids. Trimming took 2 bases from V and 1 from J, leaving 15 bases between them. The CDR3 region is CSARPFSTDSYEQYF. The CDR3 DNA sequence: TGCAGTGCTAGACCCTTCTCGACGGATTCCTACGAGCAGTACTTC.

This clonotype was picked up one time. A read error may produce the germline difference seen at one junction end. The chain recombines TRBV7-9 with TRBJ1-1; possible D gene TRBD1, 5 bases. The CDR3 runs to 15 residues. CDR1 is SEHNR, CDR2 FQNEAQ, per germline (reference sequence). CDR3: CVSSLALPGSTEAFF. CDR3 coding DNA: TGTGTCAGCAGCTTAGCGCTCCCAGGGTCCACTGAAGCTTTCTTT.